This T cell receptor beta chain was observed in a study of graft-versus-host responses after intestinal transplantation. Overall study: All of the recipients had induction that used anti-thymocyte globulin, then tacrolimus and steroids for approximately 3 years. Study findings and constraints: Ileal or blood samples showed some GvH clones first, and such clones were also found in recipient marrow.

Measured with immunoSEQ multiplex PCR; TCRdb has only the in-frame clones, and not every one. The table includes about 90,000 clones, about four fifths detected once. Turning to this clone: Its matching antigen is unknown.

The V and J ends lost 6 bases and 0 bases respectively, with 12 bases between them. Germline V gene sequence: CDR1 SNHLY, CDR2 FYNNEI. The CDR3 length is 15 residues. The source material was unstimulated CD4+ T cells sorted from spleen or lymph node cells, sampled before intestinal transplant. The receptor's source is a human donor who received an intestinal transplant. The chain has TRBV2 and TRBJ2-4; D is perhaps TRBD2 (5 bases). CDR3 residues: CASRPVGVAKNIQYF. CDR3 nucleotides: TGTGCCAGCAGGCCAGTCGGGGTAGCCAAAAACATTCAGTACTTC.